The 12 T cell receptor beta chains below were found in one sample sequenced in a study of T cell changes during pregnancy in multiple sclerosis. Some clones are missing from TCRdb's copy, which holds only in-frame ones; the method was immunoSEQ multiplex PCR. The sample has over 70,000 clones, 90% to 95% seen once; the top ten hold 2.2%. This material consisted of peripheral blood, taken in the third trimester of pregnancy. These receptors originate from a female donor with multiple sclerosis, enrolled in a pregnancy study.

The CDR3 DNA is TGTGCCAGCAGCTCGGGACTAGCGGGTTACGAGCAGTACTTC. Its protein is CASSSGLAGYEQYF. The chain recombines TRBV5-6 with TRBJ2-7, with 12 bases that match TRBD2. This CDR3 comprises 14 residues. CDR1 and CDR2 (germline): SGHDT, YYEEEE. J lost 4 bases, V lost 3 bases, and 2 bases had no gene match.

V and J are TRBV6-1 and TRBJ2-7; possible D gene TRBD1, 6 bases. This CDR3 comprises 16 residues. V was trimmed by 2 bases and J by 3 bases, leaving 17 bases between them. CDR1 is MNHNS and CDR2 is SASEGT in the germline V gene. The CDR3 coding sequence is TGTGCCAGCAGTGAAAAGTCGTCAGGGGCCGGCTACGAGCAGTACTTC. This sequence encodes CASSEKSSGAGYEQYF.

The chain links TRBV19 to TRBJ1-5; 8 bases are a match to TRBD1. Germline lookup yields CDR1 LNHDA and CDR2 SQIVND (reference sequence). Trimming removed 5 bases from V and 3 bases from J; junction bases left unmatched: 6. The CDR3 has 15 residues. The CDR3 coding sequence is TGTGCCAGTAGTCCTCTGGACAGGGACAATCAGCCCCAGCATTTT. As protein: CASSPLDRDNQPQHF. Supplemented by reference TRBV19 and TRBJ1-5, the full variable domain reads DGGITQSPKYLFRKEGQNVTLSCEQNLNHDAMYWYRQDPGQGLRLIYYSQIVNDFQKGDIAEGYSVSREKKESFPLTVTSAQKNPTAFYLCASSPLDRDNQPQHFGDGTRLSIL.

The V and J genes are TRBV6-1 and TRBJ1-5; maybe TRBD1 (5 bases). Trimming left V 4 bases short and J 3 bases short, with 10 bases between. This CDR3 has 14 residues. The germline V gene encodes CDR1 MNHNS and CDR2 SASEGT. CDR3 amino acids: CASSAGLLNQPQHF. Written as DNA, the CDR3 is TGTGCCAGCAGTGCGGGACTCCTCAATCAGCCCCAGCATTTT.

The chain employs TRBV29-1 and TRBJ2-5, with D possibly matching TRBD1 (5 bases). The CDR3 covers 12 residues. Trimming cost V 2 bases and J 3 bases, with 7 bases left between them. Germline CDR1 SQVTM, CDR2 ANQGSEA. The CDR3 DNA reads TGCAGCGTTGAAACCAGGGAAGAGACCCAGTACTTC. This gives the protein CSVETREETQYF.

The genes are TRBV27 and TRBJ1-2; TRBD1 agrees at 9 bases. Germline loops: CDR1 MNHEY, CDR2 SMNVEV (reference sequence). The J segment lost 2 bases and the V segment lost 5 bases, leaving 3 bases of the junction unmatched. The CDR3 covers 14 residues. CDR3 region: CASSVGQGNYGYTF. The DNA of the CDR3 is TGTGCCAGCAGTGTCGGACAGGGGAACTATGGCTACACCTTC.

The V call is TRBV4-1, the J call TRBJ2-7, with 7 bases matching TRBD2. V shed 5 bases, J shed 4 bases, and the junction held 11 bases outside the gene matches. CDR1 is MGHRA and CDR2 is YSYEKL in the germline V gene. There are 15 residues in the CDR3. The CDR3 region is CASSGEPAGLYEQYF. CDR3 nucleotides: TGCGCCAGCAGCGGCGAGCCAGCGGGATTGTACGAGCAGTACTTC.

This chain joins TRBV30 and TRBJ2-4; 9 bases align to TRBD1. This CDR3 has 16 amino acids. V trimming: 3 bases; J trimming: 2 bases; junction bases outside the gene matches: 8. Per germline, CDR1 GTSNPN and CDR2 SVGIG (reference sequence). CDR3 sequence: CAWSLGQGITKNIQYF. The CDR3 DNA sequence: TGTGCCTGGAGCCTCGGACAGGGGATAACCAAAAACATTCAGTACTTC.

This clone was recorded once. This chain connects TRBV5-1 to TRBJ2-2; TRBD1 aligns across 8 bases. The CDR3 spans 16 residues. Trimming removed 4 bases from V and 4 bases from J; junction bases left unmatched: 9. The germline CDR1 and CDR2 sequences are SGHRS and YFSETQ. The DNA of the CDR3 is TGCGCCAGCAGCATACGACAGGGGAGCTTCACCGGGGAGCTGTTTTTT. Amino acid sequence: CASSIRQGSFTGELFF.

V usage is TRBV19 and J usage is TRBJ1-2; 8 bases are a match to TRBD1. CDR1 is LNHDA and CDR2 is SQIVND in the germline V gene (reference sequence). The CDR3 spans 15 residues. V shed 3 bases and J 7 bases; nucleotides not matched to a gene: 10. The CDR3 DNA is TGTGCCAGTAGTATGAGGTCAGGACAGGGCTCTGGCTACACCTTC. It is translated as CASSMRSGQGSGYTF. The full variable domain, with the rest looked up from reference TRBV19 and TRBJ1-2, is DGGITQSPKYLFRKEGQNVTLSCEQNLNHDAMYWYRQDPGQGLRLIYYSQIVNDFQKGDIAEGYSVSREKKESFPLTVTSAQKNPTAFYLCASSMRSGQGSGYTFGSGTRLTVV.

This clone appeared a few times. The chain employs TRBV30 and TRBJ1-4, with D hard to call. Germline V gene data show CDR1 as GTSNPN and CDR2 as SVGIG (reference sequence). Trimming removed 2 bases from V and 7 bases from J, with 8 bases in between. The CDR3 has 12 residues. CDR3 nucleotides: TGTGCCTGGAGTCGTGGCCCTGAAAAACTGTTTTTT. Translating gives CAWSRGPEKLFF.

The chain couples TRBV10-3 to TRBJ2-1, with 8 bases that match TRBD2. CDR3 length equals 17 residues. With 5 bases clipped from V and 0 bases from J, the junction kept 9 bases outside the gene matches. CDR1 and CDR2 from the germline V gene are ENHRY and SYGVKD. CDR3 in amino acids: CAISRKTSEISYNEQFF. The CDR3 nucleotides read TGTGCCATCAGTCGGAAGACTAGCGAGATCTCCTACAATGAGCAGTTCTTC.